These 21 T cell receptor beta chains originate from one sample sequenced in a study of breast tumors, draining lymph nodes, adjacent tissues. The lymph nodes were axillary draining lymph nodes from breast cancer patients. From the multiplex PCR reads, TCRdb called clonotypes with MiXCR, one entry per CDR3 protein. Found here are 70,000 to 85,000 distinct CDR3 sequences, approximately 19% of them singletons; the top ten hold about 2.5%. Sequenced input: axillary lymph node tissue. The receptors shown here come from a female donor with breast cancer. Some clones in this sample may be carry-over from other donors' samples.

At least ten counts were recorded for this clonotype. J is TRBJ2-3 and V is TRBV12-3 or TRBV12-4, with D tentatively TRBD1 (5 bases). V was shortened by 5 bases and J by 1 base, with 10 bases between the two germline ends. CDR3 size: 14 residues. The CDR3 region is CASSPGWRTDTQYF. The CDR3 bases are TGTGCCAGCAGTCCAGGGTGGCGCACAGATACGCAGTATTTT.

This clonotype was picked up a small number of times. The V call is TRBV28, the J call TRBJ2-7; D might be TRBD1 (6 bases). The CDR3 covers 13 residues. Germline V CDR1 and CDR2: MDHEN, SYDVKM. The V end lost 10 bases, the J end lost 13 bases, and 26 bases lay between the germline ends. CDR3 protein: CATLPPGEGSEYF. The CDR3 DNA follows: TGTGCCACCTTACCCCCAGGGGAAGGAAGTGAATACTTC.

This clonotype has at least ten counts. This chain uses TRBV9 with TRBJ2-1, with 11 bases fitting TRBD2. From germline, CDR1 is SGDLS and CDR2 YYNGEE. The CDR3 covers 17 residues. The ends lost 0 bases at V and 5 bases at J; junction bases unmatched: 7. The CDR3 DNA reads TGTGCCAGCAGCGTAGGATTTAGCGGGAGGGGAAACAATGAGCAGTTCTTC. Protein: CASSVGFSGRGNNEQFF. Drawing the rest from reference TRBV9 and TRBJ2-1, the complete variable domain is DSGVTQTPKHLITATGQRVTLRCSPRSGDLSVYWYQQSLDQGLQFLIQYYNGEERAKGNILERFSAQQFPDLHSELNLSSLELGDSALYFCASSVGFSGRGNNEQFFGPGTRLTVL.

Ten or more counts support this clonotype. The genes are TRBV20-1 and TRBJ2-7, with 9 bases aligning to TRBD2. Germline V gene lookup returns CDR1 DFQATT and CDR2 SNEGSKA (reference sequence). V trimming: 6 bases; J trimming: 4 bases; junction bases outside the gene matches: 10. The CDR3 loop spans 14 amino acids. The CDR3 DNA sequence: TGCAGTGCCCAAAATGGGCTAGCGGGGTACGAGCAGTACTTC. Protein sequence: CSAQNGLAGYEQYF.

This clonotype has ten or more counts. This rearrangement joins TRBV20-1 to TRBJ2-5; tentative D call: TRBD1 (5 bases). This CDR3 has 14 residues. Germline CDR1 DFQATT, CDR2 SNEGSKA (reference sequence). Trimming took off 0 bases at V and 5 bases at J, with 13 bases between the two ends. The CDR3 DNA reads as TGCAGTGCTAGAGATAGCAGGGTTGGGGAGACCCAGTACTTC. Protein sequence: CSARDSRVGETQYF.

The genes are TRBV20-1 and TRBJ2-4; 7 bases agree with TRBD1. V lost 0 bases and J lost 7; bases outside the gene matches: 0. The germline gives CDR1 DFQATT, CDR2 SNEGSKA (reference sequence). This CDR3 region has 12 residues. CDR3 DNA: TGCAGTGCTAGAGAGACAGGGAACATTCAGTACTTC. Protein: CSARETGNIQYF.

This rearrangement joins TRBV18 to TRBJ2-7; TRBD1 or TRBD2 may be the D gene (5 bases each). The CDR3 has 15 residues. CDR1 and CDR2 from the germline V gene are KGHSH and LQKENI. V lost 2 bases and J lost 0, with 11 bases in between. DNA of the CDR3: TGTGCCAGCTCACCAGGGACCACTAGCTCCTACGAGCAGTACTTC. Translated: CASSPGTTSSYEQYF.

This clonotype has at least ten counts. The V gene is TRBV7-9, the J gene TRBJ2-2; no clear D. With 5 bases removed from V and 4 bases from J, the gap between germline ends came to 14 bases. Germline V CDR1 and CDR2: SEHNR, FQNEAQ (reference sequence). The CDR3 runs to 15 residues. CDR3 in amino acids: CASSLWRYTTGELFF. Here the CDR3 DNA reads TGTGCCAGCAGCCTATGGCGGTATACCACCGGGGAGCTGTTTTTT.

A few counts support this clonotype. A much larger clone sits a single nucleotide away, making a read error possible. The CDR3 nucleotides read TGTGCCGGTAGGGACAGGGCCCTTACAACTAATGAAAAACTGTTTTTT. Its protein is CAGRDRALTTNEKLFF. The J gene is TRBJ1-4, the V gene TRBV19; TRBD1 agrees at 9 bases. CDR1 is LNHDA, CDR2 SQIVND, per germline (reference sequence). This CDR3 region has 16 residues.

As for this clonotype: This may arise from a read error, as a much more abundant clone is one base away. The chain combines TRBV27 with TRBJ2-7, with unresolved D. Germline CDR1 MNHEY, CDR2 SMNVEV (reference sequence). CDR3 size: 13 residues. Trimming took 10 bases from V and 0 from J, leaving 13 bases between them. The CDR3 DNA is TGTGCCATCAGAGGTGGGAACTCCTACGAGCAGTACTTC. Protein product: CAIRGGNSYEQYF.

Many counts were recorded for this clonotype. The V and J genes are TRBV5-1 and TRBJ1-2; a weak D match, TRBD1 (5 bases). Trimming took 3 bases from V and 2 from J, leaving 14 bases between them. This CDR3 contains 15 residues. Germline V gene sequence: CDR1 SGHRS, CDR2 YFSETQ. CDR3 nucleotides: TGCGCCAGCAGCTCAGAGAAAGACAGAAACTATGGCTACACCTTC. This codes for CASSSEKDRNYGYTF.

The genes are TRBV28 and TRBJ2-2, with D maybe TRBD1 (6 bases). This CDR3 contains 16 residues. Trimming took off 4 bases at V and 4 bases at J, with 16 bases between the two ends. From germline, CDR1 is MDHEN and CDR2 SYDVKM. The CDR3 coding sequence is TGTGCCAGCAGTTCCCGGCGGTCAGGGGTCACCGGGGAGCTGTTTTTT. The encoded protein is CASSSRRSGVTGELFF.

This clonotype showed up many times. This rearrangement joins TRBV16 to TRBJ1-2; 10 bases are a match to TRBD1. The CDR3 consists of 13 residues. CDR1 and CDR2 from the germline V gene are KGHSY and FQNENV. J gave up 6 bases and V 2 bases, and 0 bases lay outside the gene matches. The CDR3 DNA sequence: TGTGCCAGCAGCCAAGACAGGGGGCATGGCTACACCTTC. It specifies CASSQDRGHGYTF. Full variable domain (remainder filled in from reference TRBV16 and TRBJ1-2): GEEVAQTPKHLVRGEGQKAKLYCAPIKGHSYVFWYQQVLKNEFKFLISFQNENVFDETGMPKERFSAKCLPNSPCSLEIQATKLEDSAVYFCASSQDRGHGYTFGSGTRLTVV.

As for this clonotype: A read error may be the cause here, since a much bigger clone is one base away. The gene calls are TRBV20-1 and TRBJ2-7; 8 nucleotides line up with TRBD1. The CDR3 covers 15 residues. The germline gives CDR1 DFQATT, CDR2 SNEGSKA (reference sequence). Trimming took 3 bases from V and 2 from J; bases not matched to a gene: 9. Here the CDR3 reads CSARSNRGNAYEQYF. DNA for the CDR3: TGCAGTGCTAGGTCCAACAGGGGGAATGCCTACGAGCAGTACTTC.

This clonotype was detected many times. The chain combines TRBV2 with TRBJ2-7; the match to TRBD1 covers 8 bases. The CDR3 spans 16 residues. Germline V CDR1 and CDR2: SNHLY, FYNNEI. The V gene end was trimmed by 4 bases and the J gene end by 2 bases; junction bases not matched to a gene: 10. CDR3 protein: CASSVAVSTGAYEQYF. Written as DNA, the CDR3 is TGTGCCAGCAGTGTCGCCGTCTCGACAGGGGCCTACGAGCAGTACTTC.

This clonotype has at least ten counts. V gene TRBV12-3 or TRBV12-4 combines with J gene TRBJ2-3, with a possible D match to TRBD1 (6 bases). Trimming shortened V by 6 bases and J by 0 bases, and 10 bases separated the two germline ends. This CDR3 spans 14 amino acids. CDR3 protein: CASSPGASTDTQYF. The CDR3 DNA reads as TGTGCCAGCAGCCCAGGGGCGAGCACAGATACGCAGTATTTT.

This clonotype was observed many times. J is TRBJ2-1 and V is TRBV6-1; 9 bases align to TRBD1. The CDR3 is made up of 14 amino acids. Unmatched junction bases numbered 5, after V lost 4 bases and J lost 7 bases. CDR1 MNHNS and CDR2 SASEGT come from the germline V gene. The CDR3 DNA reads TGTGCCAGCAGTGCCATACAGGGGGCGAATGAGCAGTTCTTC. It yields the protein CASSAIQGANEQFF.

There are many counts of this clonotype. J is TRBJ2-3 and V is TRBV5-1, with a possible D match to TRBD2 (5 bases). Trimming pared 0 bases from V and 4 bases from J, leaving 12 bases between. Germline CDR1 SGHRS, CDR2 YFSETQ. CDR3 size: 15 residues. The CDR3 loop is CASSLGLAGSDTQYF. The CDR3 coding sequence is TGCGCCAGCAGCTTGGGGCTAGCCGGTTCAGATACGCAGTATTTT. Full variable domain (outside the CDR3, taken from reference TRBV5-1 and TRBJ2-3): KAGVTQTPRYLIKTRGQQVTLSCSPISGHRSVSWYQQTPGQGLQFLFEYFSETQRNKGNFPGRFSGRQFSNSRSEMNVSTLELGDSALYLCASSLGLAGSDTQYFGPGTRLTVL.

There are many counts of this clonotype. This rearrangement joins TRBV20-1 to TRBJ2-7; D is uncertain. The CDR3 totals 13 residues. The germline V and J ends were trimmed by 3 bases and 4 bases, with 13 bases remaining between them. Germline CDR1 and CDR2: DFQATT and SNEGSKA (reference sequence). The chain's CDR3 is CSASVDSRYEQYF. For the CDR3, the DNA is TGCAGTGCTAGCGTGGATTCTAGATACGAGCAGTACTTC.

A remark on this clonotype: This CDR3 is missing its conserved last phenylalanine or tryptophan, likely due to a read error. The chain carries TRBV6-1 and TRBJ1-3; 7 bases agree with TRBD1. Germline lookup yields CDR1 MNHNS and CDR2 SASEGT. The CDR3 runs 13 residues. V lost 6 bases and J lost 3; bases outside the gene matches: 2. The DNA for the CDR3 is TGTGCCAGCAGACAGGGGTTTGGAAACACCATATATTCT. Amino acid sequence: CASRQGFGNTIYS.

There are many counts of this clonotype. The rearrangement links TRBV12-3 or TRBV12-4 to TRBJ2-2; D not resolved. CDR3 length: 15 residues. Trimming took off 4 bases at V and 5 bases at J, with 14 bases between the two ends. CDR3 region: CASSSGTSGTGELFF. The CDR3 nucleotides are TGTGCCAGCAGTTCTGGCACGTCTGGGACCGGGGAGCTGTTTTTT.